This T cell receptor (beta chain) was documented in a study of blood T cells in healthy people across ages. A second PCR of about 6 to 11 cycles used a sample-barcoded 5' primer and a J-beta primer mix. Researchers report that a template-switch adaptor with 12 random nucleotides tagged each cDNA molecule. TCRdb re-analysed the 5' RACE reads in MiXCR, keeping a single row per CDR3 protein. In the table there are almost 800,000 distinct CDR3 sequences, roughly 64% of which are singletons. Donors gave 9 to 10 milliliters of peripheral blood apiece. Germline V gives CDR1 LGHNA, CDR2 YNFKEQ. The CDR3 is 16 amino acids. V dropped 3 bases and J dropped 5; count of bases not matched to a gene: 11.

Material for sequencing was blood. The TCR was taken from a man under 40 in good health. The chain uses TRBV4-2 and TRBJ2-7; 9 positions agree with TRBD2. CDR3: CASSHTSGPSIDEQYF. In nucleotides, the CDR3 is TGTGCCAGCAGCCACACTAGCGGGCCCTCCATTGACGAGCAGTACTTC.